Below, 32 T cell receptor beta chains from the same sample are listed, as sequenced in a study of blood T cell repertoires in COVID-19. Produced via immunoSEQ multiplex PCR; TCRdb's table is partial and in-frame only. The data contain about 110,000 clones, roughly four fifths of them seen just once; the ten biggest clones take up under 5%. The specimen sequenced was peripheral blood. The receptors were sampled from a woman between 70 and 85 years old with acute or convalescent COVID-19.

This clone was seen only a few times. The CDR3 sequence: CASSLGMAGGQETQYF. CDR3 in DNA: TGTGCCAGCAGCTTAGGGATGGCGGGGGGCCAAGAGACCCAGTACTTC. The chain employs TRBV7-2 and TRBJ2-5; 8 bases are a match to TRBD2. Trimming at V came to 1 base and at J to 1 base, leaving 5 bases not matched to a gene. The CDR3 extends over 16 amino acids. Germline V CDR1 and CDR2: SGHTA, FQGNSA.

The rearrangement links TRBV29-1 to TRBJ2-1, with a possible D match to TRBD1 (6 bases). Trimming left V 4 bases short and J 4 bases short, with 11 bases between. Per the germline V gene, CDR1 is SQVTM and CDR2 is ANQGSEA. The CDR3 has 13 amino acids. The CDR3 is CSVAVGAYNEQFF. CDR3 DNA sequence: TGCAGCGTTGCGGTGGGGGCTTACAATGAGCAGTTCTTC.

The V call is TRBV19, the J call TRBJ2-7; 9 positions agree with TRBD1. Germline CDR1 and CDR2: LNHDA and SQIVND (reference sequence). This CDR3 comprises 14 residues. J was trimmed by 3 bases and V by 10 bases; bases with no gene match: 10. The CDR3 nucleotides are TGTGCCACTTCAATCGGGACAGGGCTCTACGAGCAGTACTTC. It encodes CATSIGTGLYEQYF.

The chain is built from TRBV5-1 and TRBJ1-2; TRBD1 matches 12 bases. This CDR3 spans 17 amino acids. The junction had 11 bases not matched to a gene; V was cut back by 0 bases and J by 8 bases. Germline V gene sequence: CDR1 SGHRS, CDR2 YFSETQ. The CDR3 region is CASSLAFRDRGLYGYTF. In DNA, the CDR3 is TGCGCCAGCAGCTTGGCATTTCGGGACAGGGGGCTCTACGGCTACACCTTC. Supplemented by reference TRBV5-1 and TRBJ1-2, the full variable domain reads KAGVTQTPRYLIKTRGQQVTLSCSPISGHRSVSWYQQTPGQGLQFLFEYFSETQRNKGNFPGRFSGRQFSNSRSEMNVSTLELGDSALYLCASSLAFRDRGLYGYTFGSGTRLTVV.

Only a few counts were recorded for this clone. This chain uses TRBV27 with TRBJ2-2, with a possible D match to TRBD2 (7 bases). V lost 7 bases to trimming and J lost 4 bases, with 28 bases between them. CDR1 MNHEY and CDR2 SMNVEV come from the germline V gene (reference sequence). There are 19 residues in the CDR3. CDR3: CASTALITRGGAPTGELFF. The CDR3 bases are TGTGCCAGCACCGCCTTAATCACTAGGGGGGGGGCTCCCACCGGGGAGCTGTTTTTT.

This chain joins TRBV28 and TRBJ1-5, with D maybe TRBD1 (5 bases). Germline values: CDR1 MDHEN, CDR2 SYDVKM. V lost 3 bases and J 1 base, leaving 19 bases between the germline ends. This CDR3 has 18 residues. CDR3 amino acids: CASSFFGGGARSNQPQHF. DNA for the CDR3: TGTGCCAGCAGTTTTTTCGGTGGAGGGGCGCGGAGCAATCAGCCCCAGCATTTT.

V is TRBV19 and J is TRBJ1-1; 8 nucleotides agree with TRBD1. V gave up 3 bases and J gave up 3 bases; unmatched junction bases: 3. The germline gives CDR1 LNHDA, CDR2 SQIVND (reference sequence). This CDR3 spans 14 amino acids. Here the CDR3 DNA reads TGTGCCAGTAGTATCGGCAGGGGGCACACTGAAGCTTTCTTT. It is translated as CASSIGRGHTEAFF.

The chain uses TRBV5-5 and TRBJ1-2, with D perhaps TRBD1 (5 bases). The V and J ends lost 4 bases and 8 bases respectively, with 18 bases between them. Germline lookup yields CDR1 SGHKS and CDR2 YYEKEE (reference sequence). The CDR3 length is 14 residues. CDR3 sequence: CASSLRLRGGGYTF. The CDR3 DNA reads TGTGCCAGCAGCCTCCGCCTAAGGGGAGGGGGCTACACCTTC.

The chain's CDR3 is CSAALMDEQFF. CDR3 in DNA: TGCAGTGCCGCACTTATGGATGAGCAGTTCTTC. The chain couples TRBV20-1 to TRBJ2-1, with D unresolved. V lost 6 bases to trimming and J lost 8 bases, with 11 bases between them. CDR1 is DFQATT and CDR2 is SNEGSKA in the germline V gene (reference sequence). CDR3 length equals 11 residues.

The rearrangement links TRBV2 to TRBJ2-2, with D perhaps TRBD2 (6 bases). The CDR3 covers 15 residues. The V and J ends lost 6 bases and 1 base respectively, with 12 bases between them. CDR1 is SNHLY and CDR2 is FYNNEI in the germline V gene. CDR3 DNA sequence: TGTGCCAGCAGCCACGGGGGAGAGAACACCGGGGAGCTGTTTTTT. This codes for CASSHGGENTGELFF.

The rearrangement joins TRBV6-1 to TRBJ2-7; possibly TRBD2 for D (6 bases). Germline CDR1 is MNHNS and CDR2 is SASEGT. The CDR3 is 17 residues long. Trimming cost V 0 bases and J 2 bases, with 17 bases left between them. CDR3 DNA: TGTGCCAGCAGTGAAGCGCTTCCGGGAGCGAATCCCTACGAGCAGTACGTC. Residues: CASSEALPGANPYEQYV.

CDR3 sequence reads: CAIRSLRGEYGYTF. CDR3 nucleotide sequence: TGTGCCATCAGGAGTCTAAGGGGTGAATATGGCTACACCTTC. This chain connects TRBV10-3 to TRBJ1-2; possibly TRBD1 for D (5 bases). Trimming took off 6 bases at V and 5 bases at J, with 16 bases between the two ends. The germline CDR1 and CDR2 sequences are ENHRY and SYGVKD. The CDR3 loop spans 14 amino acids.

This chain links TRBV5-1 with TRBJ2-3; 9 nucleotides align to TRBD1. Germline loops: CDR1 SGHRS, CDR2 YFSETQ. V lost 4 bases, J lost 3 bases, and 6 bases stayed unmatched. This CDR3 spans 15 amino acids. The CDR3 region is CASSRGDRETDTQYF. The CDR3, as DNA: TGCGCCAGCAGCCGGGGGGACAGGGAGACAGATACGCAGTATTTT.

This chain connects TRBV3-1 (or the pseudogene TRBV3-2) to TRBJ1-5; no clear D. Trimming took off 2 bases at V and 7 bases at J, with 15 bases between the two ends. There are 15 residues in the CDR3. Germline assignment: CDR1 LGHDT and CDR2 YNNKEL (reference sequence). CDR3 loop: CASSQTEGGQQPQHF. The CDR3 DNA sequence: TGTGCCAGCAGCCAAACGGAAGGAGGGCAGCAGCCCCAGCATTTT.

V usage is TRBV24-1 and J usage is TRBJ2-1, with 8 bases matching TRBD2. The CDR3 has 16 residues. Trimming took 6 bases from V and 0 from J; bases not matched to a gene: 6. CDR1 and CDR2 from the germline V gene are KGHDR and SFDVKD. The CDR3 DNA is TGTGCCACCAGTTCCACAGCGGGAGCCTCCTACAATGAGCAGTTCTTC. Its translation is CATSSTAGASYNEQFF.

V and J are TRBV5-1 and TRBJ1-1, with D tentatively TRBD1 (5 bases). The CDR3 has 14 amino acids. Trimming removed 4 bases at V and 0 bases at J, with 10 bases between. Looked up from germline, CDR1 is SGHRS and CDR2 is YFSETQ. The CDR3 DNA reads as TGCGCCAGCAGCCCAGGACACTTGAACACTGAAGCTTTCTTT. This codes for CASSPGHLNTEAFF.

This chain joins TRBV6-1 and TRBJ1-2; D is undetermined. This CDR3 is 14 amino acids long. The V gene's germline CDR1 is MNHNS and CDR2 SASEGT. The ends were cut back, 3 bases at V and 5 bases at J, with 13 bases in the middle. The CDR3 DNA is TGTGCCAGCAGTGATGGCCTTCGAGGATATGGCTACACCTTC. Translated: CASSDGLRGYGYTF.

The chain uses TRBV7-9 and TRBJ2-1; 11 nucleotides align to TRBD2. Trimming at V came to 2 bases and at J to 12 bases, leaving 0 bases not matched to a gene. The V gene's germline CDR1 is SEHNR and CDR2 FQNEAQ (reference sequence). The length of the CDR3 is 12 residues. The CDR3 protein is CASSLTSGGQFF. In DNA form, the CDR3 reads TGTGCCAGCAGCTTAACTAGCGGGGGGCAGTTCTTC.

The chain couples TRBV9 to TRBJ1-3; no clear D. From germline, CDR1 is SGDLS and CDR2 YYNGEE. Trimming removed 7 bases from V and 0 bases from J, with 11 bases in between. This CDR3 spans 14 amino acids. As DNA, the CDR3 is TGTGCCAGCGGTCCCGGGAGCTCTGGAAACACCATATATTTT. This translates into CASGPGSSGNTIYF.

The rearrangement joins TRBV27 to TRBJ2-5, with D tentatively TRBD2 (7 bases). Trimming pared 5 bases from V and 5 bases from J, leaving 18 bases between. In germline, CDR1 is MNHEY, CDR2 SMNVEV (reference sequence). The CDR3 contains 15 residues. The CDR3 DNA follows: TGTGCCAGCAGTCGCTCTTGGGGGGGCCGTGAGACCCAGTACTTC. Translating gives CASSRSWGGRETQYF.

The rearrangement joins TRBV15 to TRBJ2-5; perhaps TRBD2 as D (6 bases). The V gene's germline CDR1 is LNHNV and CDR2 YYDKDF (reference sequence). The CDR3 covers 15 residues. Deletions cut 1 base from V and 2 bases from J, with 11 bases between. The CDR3 sequence is CATSRGGVTQETQYF. The CDR3, as DNA: TGTGCCACCAGCAGAGGGGGGGTCACACAAGAGACCCAGTACTTC.

V and J are TRBV24-1 and TRBJ1-2; 7 bases align to TRBD1. The CDR3 loop spans 12 amino acids. CDR1 is KGHDR and CDR2 is SFDVKD in the germline V gene. The V and J ends lost 7 bases and 9 bases, in that order; junction bases with no gene match: 7. As DNA, the CDR3 is TGTGCCACCAGCAGGGACAGTTGGAGCTACACCTTC. Its translation is CATSRDSWSYTF.

V gene TRBV29-1 combines with J gene TRBJ2-4; 14 bases line up with TRBD2. The CDR3 covers 17 residues. V was pared by 7 bases and J by 1 base, with 9 bases of the junction left unmatched. Germline CDR1 reads SQVTM; CDR2 reads ANQGSEA. The CDR3 protein is CSGAGLAGEGAKNIQYF. The CDR3 nucleotides are TGCAGCGGAGCGGGACTAGCGGGAGAGGGGGCCAAAAACATTCAGTACTTC.

In this sample, this clone turned up once. The rearrangement links TRBV28 to TRBJ1-1; D is possibly TRBD1 (6 bases). V was cut by 5 bases and J by 5 bases, with 18 bases left in between. The CDR3 has 15 amino acids. Germline V gene data show CDR1 as MDHEN and CDR2 as SYDVKM. The CDR3 coding sequence is TGTGCCAGCAGTCGGCGGACAGAAAAATTGACTGAAGCTTTCTTT. It is translated as CASSRRTEKLTEAFF.

This sequence joins TRBV5-1 and TRBJ2-1; the D gene is possibly TRBD2 (5 bases). The germline gives CDR1 SGHRS, CDR2 YFSETQ. CDR3 size: 15 residues. Trimming pared 7 bases from V and 0 bases from J, leaving 14 bases between. CDR3 loop: CASAILRDSYNEQFF. The CDR3 region has the DNA TGCGCCAGCGCGATCCTTCGGGACTCCTACAATGAGCAGTTCTTC. The entire variable domain, with the rest obtained from reference TRBV5-1 and TRBJ2-1, is as follows: KAGVTQTPRYLIKTRGQQVTLSCSPISGHRSVSWYQQTPGQGLQFLFEYFSETQRNKGNFPGRFSGRQFSNSRSEMNVSTLELGDSALYLCASAILRDSYNEQFFGPGTRLTVL.

The rearrangement uses TRBV6-4 and TRBJ2-7, with 10 bases matching TRBD1. Looked up from germline, CDR1 is MRHNA and CDR2 is SNTAGT. The CDR3 is 16 residues long. V shed 4 bases and J 7 bases; nucleotides not matched to a gene: 13. The CDR3, as DNA: TGTGCCAGCAGTGCCGGCCCCGGGACAGGGGTGCCGGAGCAGTACTTC. It is translated as CASSAGPGTGVPEQYF.

This chain links TRBV4-1 with TRBJ1-5; the D is unclear. Germline V gene lookup returns CDR1 MGHRA and CDR2 YSYEKL. Trimming left V 4 bases short and J 3 bases short, with 16 bases between. This CDR3 is 16 amino acids long. Written as DNA, the CDR3 is TGCGCCAGCAGCCGTCTCGGAGGCGGAGACAATCAGCCCCAGCATTTT. Protein sequence: CASSRLGGGDNQPQHF.

The gene calls are TRBV27 and TRBJ2-6; the match to TRBD1 covers 9 bases. The CDR3 is made up of 22 amino acids. Germline loops: CDR1 MNHEY, CDR2 SMNVEV (reference sequence). With 4 bases clipped from V and 4 bases from J, the junction kept 23 bases outside the gene matches. CDR3 sequence reads: CASSSWNIPGTGLIGGANVLTF. The CDR3 region has the DNA TGTGCCAGCAGTTCATGGAACATTCCCGGGACAGGGCTCATCGGGGGGGCCAACGTCCTGACTTTC.

This clone was picked up a small number of times. The chain carries TRBV5-6 and TRBJ1-2, with TRBD1 identical over 11 bases. Germline V CDR1 and CDR2: SGHDT, YYEEEE. The trim removed 0 bases at V and 2 bases at J, leaving 9 bases unmatched. CDR3 length equals 18 residues. CDR3 sequence (DNA): TGTGCCAGCAGCTTGGAAGGGGACAGGGGGGTCGGCAACTATGGCTACACCTTC. Its translation is CASSLEGDRGVGNYGYTF.

This chain links TRBV27 with TRBJ1-6; no definite D call. V was shortened by 1 base and J by 7 bases, with 14 bases between the two germline ends. The CDR3 is 16 amino acids. Germline V gene sequence: CDR1 MNHEY, CDR2 SMNVEV (reference sequence). The CDR3 here is CASSLFLESGNSPLHF. CDR3 sequence (DNA): TGTGCCAGCAGTTTATTTCTTGAGTCGGGGAATTCACCCCTCCACTTT.

A single count supports this clone. The V and J genes are TRBV7-9 and TRBJ2-1, with a possible D match to TRBD2 (6 bases). V lost 5 bases, J lost 0 bases, and 14 bases lay in between. This CDR3 contains 16 residues. From germline, CDR1 is SEHNR and CDR2 FQNEAQ (reference sequence). The CDR3 here is CASSRDSLFSYNEQFF. The CDR3 region has the DNA TGTGCCAGCAGCCGGGACTCGCTTTTCTCCTACAATGAGCAGTTCTTC.

This clone was observed a single time. This rearrangement joins TRBV2 to TRBJ1-4; D is possibly TRBD1 (5 bases). This CDR3 is built from 15 residues. Trimming cost V 4 bases and J 3 bases, with 12 bases left between them. Germline assignment: CDR1 SNHLY and CDR2 FYNNEI. The CDR3 here is CASSAQGQSNEKLFF. The CDR3 DNA follows: TGTGCCAGCAGTGCCCAGGGCCAGTCTAATGAAAAACTGTTTTTT.